The 6 T cell receptor beta chains reported below all come from one sample, sequenced in a study of T cells after posttransplantation cyclophosphamide. Profiled with immunoSEQ multiplex PCR; TCRdb holds only in-frame clones, not every one. Sampling found 30,000 to 45,000 clones, none seen once. The sample was PBMCs. These receptor sequences come from a girl between 10 and 17 years old in good health, CMV-negative, and a related stem cell transplant donor.

This clone was found a few times. The chain combines TRBV9 with TRBJ2-3, with D maybe TRBD1 (5 bases). V lost 0 bases, J lost 4 bases, and 9 bases lay in between. CDR3 length: 14 residues. CDR1 SGDLS and CDR2 YYNGEE come from the germline V gene. DNA for the CDR3: TGTGCCAGCAGCGTAGAGCCCAGGGCAGATACGCAGTATTTT. Protein: CASSVEPRADTQYF. The full variable domain, in which reference TRBV9 and TRBJ2-3 provide the parts outside the CDR3, is DSGVTQTPKHLITATGQRVTLRCSPRSGDLSVYWYQQSLDQGLQFLIQYYNGEERAKGNILERFSAQQFPDLHSELNLSSLELGDSALYFCASSVEPRADTQYFGPGTRLTVL.

This clone came up many times. The genes are TRBV4-1 and TRBJ2-1; 9 bases map to TRBD2. V lost 1 base to trimming and J lost 6 bases; unmatched junction nucleotides: 10. There are 17 residues in the CDR3. The germline V gene encodes CDR1 MGHRA and CDR2 YSYEKL. The CDR3 region has the DNA TGCGCCAGCAGCCAAGGGGGAGTAGCGGGAGCATTCAATGAGCAGTTCTTC. Protein product: CASSQGGVAGAFNEQFF.

J is TRBJ1-2 and V is TRBV21-1; the table's D gene call, TRBD1, was not cross checked with the DNA. TRBV21-1 constitutes a pseudogene. This CDR3 contains 14 residues. CDR3 sequence: CASSRDRENYGYTF. CDR3 in DNA: TGTGCCAGCAGCAGGGACAGGGAAAACTATGGCTACACCTTC.

This clone was counted at least ten times. This chain uses TRBV29-1 with TRBJ2-7; tentatively, D is TRBD2 (5 bases). Deletions cut 4 bases from V and 6 bases from J, with 16 bases between. This CDR3 is built from 13 residues. CDR1 is SQVTM and CDR2 is ANQGSEA in the germline V gene. In DNA form, the CDR3 reads TGCAGCGTTGCCCCCGGGGTAGGAGGCGAGCAGTACTTC. This translates into CSVAPGVGGEQYF.

The chain carries TRBV7-3 and TRBJ2-1, with 9 bases that match TRBD1. The CDR3 is made up of 14 amino acids. Germline CDR1 SGHTA, CDR2 FQGTGA. V lost 2 bases, J lost 9 bases, and 5 bases stayed unmatched. The CDR3 is CASSLVGQGGEQFF. CDR3 in DNA: TGTGCCAGCAGCTTAGTGGGACAGGGAGGTGAGCAGTTCTTC.

This clone was seen at least ten times. The gene calls are TRBV19 and TRBJ2-7; tentative D call: TRBD1 (6 bases). Germline CDR1 LNHDA, CDR2 SQIVND (reference sequence). Deletions cut 5 bases from V and 1 base from J, with 12 bases between. The CDR3 is 14 amino acids. CDR3 loop: CASSSSDRSYEQYF. The CDR3 bases are TGTGCCAGTAGTTCGAGTGACAGGTCCTACGAGCAGTACTTC.